This entry describes one TCR beta chain. The antigen is undetermined. Regions amplified from RNA transcripts were the TCR beta CDR3 regions. The TCR CDR3 was amplified in a first-round RT-PCR using the HTBI primer set. MiXCR was run by TCRdb on the multiplex PCR reads, yielding one entry per CDR3 protein. This sample carries under 350,000 distinct CDR3 sequences, roughly 13% of them seen once, and the ten largest clones take about 37%. The record originates from a study of T cells in Graves' hyperthyroidism and ophthalmopathy. The overall study: Peripheral blood collection took place at initial diagnosis, before any treatment. Whole-study findings and limits: The model anticipated ophthalmopathy a median approximately six months pre-onset.

V lost 5 bases and J lost 6; bases outside the gene matches: 13. CDR3 length equals 14 residues. Germline lookup yields CDR1 DFQATT and CDR2 SNEGSKA (reference sequence). The study left out patients who had uncontrolled infection, other autoimmune disease, pregnancy or lactation. Based on clinical symptoms, serum thyroxine and TRAb, thyroid ultrasound and orbital computed tomography, diagnoses were reached. Sequenced sample: blood. The gene calls are TRBV20-1 and TRBJ2-7; 7 nucleotides agree with TRBD1. The TCR comes from a woman aged 40 to 55 with Graves' ophthalmopathy. CDR3 loop: CSASYRGIVGEQYF. In DNA, the CDR3 is TGCAGTGCTTCCTACAGGGGAATCGTCGGCGAGCAGTACTTC.